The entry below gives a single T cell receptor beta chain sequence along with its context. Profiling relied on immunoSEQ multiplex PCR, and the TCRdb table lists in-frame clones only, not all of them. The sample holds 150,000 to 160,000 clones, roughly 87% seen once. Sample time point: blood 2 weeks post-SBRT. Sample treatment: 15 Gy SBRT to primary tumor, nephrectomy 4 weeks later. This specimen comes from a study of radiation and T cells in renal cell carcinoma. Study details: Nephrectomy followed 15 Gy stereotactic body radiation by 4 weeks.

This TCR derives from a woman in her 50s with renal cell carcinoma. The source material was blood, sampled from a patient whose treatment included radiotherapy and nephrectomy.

CDR3 DNA: TGCGCCAGCAGCCCCTGGGACAGGGTGTCCTACGAGCAGTACTTC. Translation: CASSPWDRVSYEQYF. V gene TRBV5-1 combines with J gene TRBJ2-7; 9 bases fit TRBD1. The CDR3 has 15 residues. Unmatched junction bases numbered 6, after V lost 4 bases and J lost 1 base. Per germline, CDR1 SGHRS and CDR2 YFSETQ.